This TCR beta chain appears in the sequencing data of a study of early T cells in non-severe SARS-CoV-2 infection. Across the whole study: Chains from this unsorted whole-blood bulk RNA could not be paired.

The CDR3 extends over 15 amino acids. V shed 1 base and J shed 4 bases, with 13 bases lying between them. Germline loops: CDR1 LGHNA, CDR2 YSLEER. TCRdb ran MiXCR on the 5' RACE reads and lists one entry per CDR3 protein. The data contain approximately 44,000 distinct CDR3 sequences, over 9% of them singletons. The V call is TRBV4-3, the J call TRBJ1-2, with D perhaps TRBD1 (5 bases). The sample taken for sequencing was whole blood. This clonotype originated in an adult who was a healthcare worker with PCR-confirmed SARS-CoV-2 infection or an uninfected control (not recorded which). CDR3 loop: CASSQADSPIYGYTF. CDR3 nucleotide sequence: TGCGCCAGCAGCCAAGCTGACAGTCCCATCTATGGCTACACCTTC.